The 9 T cell receptor beta chains in this list originate from one sample, sequenced in a study of T cell clonotyping in hematopoietic cell transplantation. Time point meaning: recipient sample about 28 days before transplant, after cytoreduction. Produced via immunoSEQ multiplex PCR; TCRdb's table is partial and in-frame only. This sample has over 10,000 clones, with approximately 80% found just once. The starting material was peripheral blood mononuclear cells, obtained before stem cell transplant. The receptor set was obtained from a man aged 55 to 70 with acute myeloid leukemia. Some clones in this sample may be carry-over from other donors' samples.

The chain combines TRBV6-5 with TRBJ1-2; the D is unclear. Germline assignment: CDR1 MNHEY and CDR2 SVGAGI. V lost 2 bases and J 4 bases, leaving 17 bases between the germline ends. The CDR3 runs to 16 residues. This chain's CDR3 is CASSYTAVDRTYGYTF. The CDR3 region has the DNA TGTGCCAGCAGTTACACCGCGGTCGACCGCACCTATGGCTACACCTTC.

The chain has TRBV10-3 and TRBJ2-3; D possibly matches TRBD1 or TRBD2 (6 bases each). The CDR3 runs 18 residues. Trimming stripped 6 bases from V and 2 bases from J, with 24 bases between. Looked up from germline, CDR1 is ENHRY and CDR2 is SYGVKD. The DNA for the CDR3 is TGTGCCATCAGCGGATTGGGGGGCCCTGAGTCCCCCACAGATACGCAGTATTTT. Its protein product is CAISGLGGPESPTDTQYF.

This clone has just a few counts. This chain connects TRBV6-1 to TRBJ1-4; D gene ambiguous. CDR1 is MNHNS, CDR2 SASEGT, per germline. There are 15 residues in the CDR3. The V gene lost 2 bases and the J gene lost 4 bases, with 11 bases spanning the gap. CDR3 DNA sequence: TGTGCCAGCAGTGAATCGGTCCTCCTTAATGAAAAACTGTTTTTT. Translation: CASSESVLLNEKLFF.

This chain connects TRBV9 to TRBJ1-5; 10 bases map to TRBD1. The CDR3 is 15 amino acids. The germline V gene encodes CDR1 SGDLS and CDR2 YYNGEE. V lost 2 bases and J lost 2; bases outside the gene matches: 1. The CDR3 sequence: CASSVGTGGNQPQHF. The CDR3 DNA follows: TGTGCCAGCAGCGTCGGGACAGGGGGCAATCAGCCCCAGCATTTT.

The chain carries TRBV2 and TRBJ2-1; no clear D. The V gene's germline CDR1 is SNHLY and CDR2 FYNNEI. Trimming removed 2 bases from V and 0 bases from J, with 8 bases in between. This CDR3 region has 15 residues. This CDR3 reads CASSESTNSYNEQFF. The DNA of the CDR3 is TGTGCCAGCAGTGAATCTACGAACTCCTACAATGAGCAGTTCTTC.

J is TRBJ1-1 and V is TRBV2; 7 nucleotides match TRBD1. Germline trimming cut 4 bases from V and 4 bases from J; bases unmatched to any gene: 6. Per the germline V gene, CDR1 is SNHLY and CDR2 is FYNNEI. This CDR3 region has 14 residues. CDR3 in amino acids: CASSGQGEGTEAFF. CDR3 coding DNA: TGTGCCAGCAGTGGACAGGGCGAGGGCACTGAAGCTTTCTTT.

The chain is built from TRBV2 and TRBJ1-2; 8 bases agree with TRBD1. The trim removed 7 bases at V and 4 bases at J, leaving 8 bases unmatched. The germline gives CDR1 SNHLY, CDR2 FYNNEI. CDR3 length: 14 residues. CDR3 residues: CASTPRQGLYGYTF. In DNA form, the CDR3 reads TGTGCCAGCACCCCCCGACAGGGGCTCTATGGCTACACCTTC. Filled out from reference TRBV2 and TRBJ1-2, the complete variable domain reads EPEVTQTPSHQVTQMGQEVILRCVPISNHLYFYWYRQILGQKVEFLVSFYNNEISEKSEIFDDQFSVERPDGSNFTLKIRSTKLEDSAMYFCASTPRQGLYGYTFGSGTRLTVV.

This clone was recorded only once. This sequence joins TRBV5-1 and TRBJ2-1; 11 positions agree with TRBD1. The CDR3 covers 15 residues. Germline-derived CDR1 and CDR2 are SGHRS and YFSETQ. The V segment lost 2 bases and the J segment 9 bases; nucleotides outside the gene matches: 7. In DNA, the CDR3 is TGCGCCAGCAGCTTAGCCGGGACAGGGGGAAGTGAGCAGTTCTTC. It translates to CASSLAGTGGSEQFF.

V and J are TRBV30 and TRBJ2-7; no firm D call. This CDR3 spans 11 amino acids. V was cut by 2 bases and J by 3 bases, with 5 bases left in between. Germline lookup yields CDR1 GTSNPN and CDR2 SVGIG (reference sequence). The CDR3 reads CAWSPNYEQYF. As DNA, the CDR3 is TGTGCCTGGAGTCCAAACTACGAGCAGTACTTC.